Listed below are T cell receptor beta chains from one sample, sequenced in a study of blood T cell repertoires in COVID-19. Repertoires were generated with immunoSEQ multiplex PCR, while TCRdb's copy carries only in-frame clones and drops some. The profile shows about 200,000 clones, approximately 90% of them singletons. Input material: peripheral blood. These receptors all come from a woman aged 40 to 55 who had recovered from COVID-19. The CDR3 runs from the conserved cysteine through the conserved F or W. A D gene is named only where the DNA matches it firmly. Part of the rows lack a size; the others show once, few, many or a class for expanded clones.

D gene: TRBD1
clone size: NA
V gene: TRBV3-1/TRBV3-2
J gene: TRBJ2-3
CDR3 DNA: TGTGCCAGCAGCCGTCGGGGGACAGGGGGGGATACGCAGTATTTT
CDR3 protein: CASSRRGTGGDTQYF

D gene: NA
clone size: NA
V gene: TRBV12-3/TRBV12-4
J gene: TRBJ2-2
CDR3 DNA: TGTGCCAGCCGGTCTTCGAACACCGGGGAGCTGTTTTTT
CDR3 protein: CASRSSNTGELFF

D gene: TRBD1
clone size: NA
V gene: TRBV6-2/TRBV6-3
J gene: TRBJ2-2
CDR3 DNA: TGTGCCAGCAGTTACGTAAAGGGACAGTGGACCGGGGAGCTGTTTTTT
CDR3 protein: CASSYVKGQWTGELFF

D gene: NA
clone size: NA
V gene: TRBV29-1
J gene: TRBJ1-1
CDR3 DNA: TGCAGTTCGGGACACTCGAACACTGAAGCTTTCTTT
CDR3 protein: CSSGHSNTEAFF

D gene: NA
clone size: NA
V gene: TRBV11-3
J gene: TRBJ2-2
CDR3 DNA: TGTGCCAGCAGCTTCACTGTTGGGCCGAACACCGGGGAGCTGTTTTTT
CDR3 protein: CASSFTVGPNTGELFF

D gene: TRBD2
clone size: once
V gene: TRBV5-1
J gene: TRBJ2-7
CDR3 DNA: TGCGCCAGCAGTCTTGGGACTAGTAACTACGAGCAGTACTTC
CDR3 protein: CASSLGTSNYEQYF

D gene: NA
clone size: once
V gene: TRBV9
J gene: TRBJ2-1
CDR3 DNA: TGTGCCAGCAGCCTCTCGACGGGGTACAATGAGCAGTTCTTC
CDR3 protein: CASSLSTGYNEQFF

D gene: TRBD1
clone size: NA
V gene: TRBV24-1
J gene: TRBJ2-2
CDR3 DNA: TGTGCCACCAGTGGCCTGACAGGGGTGGACACCGGGGAGCTGTTTTTT
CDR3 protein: CATSGLTGVDTGELFF

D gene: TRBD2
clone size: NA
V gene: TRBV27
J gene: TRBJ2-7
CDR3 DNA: TGTGCCAGCAGTTTATCGGGTCTTGGGCGGGAGGCCCACCCCTACGAGCAGTACTTC
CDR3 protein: CASSLSGLGREAHPYEQYF

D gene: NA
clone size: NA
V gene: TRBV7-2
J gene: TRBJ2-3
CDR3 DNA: TGTGCCAGCAGCTTCGGGTTTGCTTTCACAGATACGCAGTATTTT
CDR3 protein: CASSFGFAFTDTQYF

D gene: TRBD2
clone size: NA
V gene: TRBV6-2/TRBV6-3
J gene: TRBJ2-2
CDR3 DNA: TGTGCCAGCAGTTACTCCGGGGGGTCGGCCGGGGAGCTGTTTTTT
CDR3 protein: CASSYSGGSAGELFF

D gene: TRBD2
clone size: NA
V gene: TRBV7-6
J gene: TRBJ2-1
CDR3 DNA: TGTGCCAGCAGCCCAGCGGGAGGACTCTACAATGAGCAGTTCTTC
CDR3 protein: CASSPAGGLYNEQFF

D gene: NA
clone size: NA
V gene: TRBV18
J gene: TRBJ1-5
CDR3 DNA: TGTGCCAGCTCACCTGGGGCTGTCAACAATCAGCCCCAGCATTTT
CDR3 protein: CASSPGAVNNQPQHF

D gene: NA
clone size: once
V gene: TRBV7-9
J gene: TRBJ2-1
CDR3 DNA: TGTGCCAGCAGGGACCGGGACTTCTACAATGAGCAGTTCTTC
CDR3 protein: CASRDRDFYNEQFF

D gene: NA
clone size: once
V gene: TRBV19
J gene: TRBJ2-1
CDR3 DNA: TGTGCCAGTAGCAAAGACACCTACAATGAGCAGTTCTTC
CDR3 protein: CASSKDTYNEQFF

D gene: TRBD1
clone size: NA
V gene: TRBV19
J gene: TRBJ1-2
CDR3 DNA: TGTGCCAGTAAGGAAGACAGGGTCCGCTGGGACTATGGCTACACCTTC
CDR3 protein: CASKEDRVRWDYGYTF

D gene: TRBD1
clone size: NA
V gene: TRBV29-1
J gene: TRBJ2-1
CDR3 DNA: TGCAGCGTTGAAAGGGGCGTTGGGACAGGGGTAAATGAGCAGTTCTTC
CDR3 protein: CSVERGVGTGVNEQFF

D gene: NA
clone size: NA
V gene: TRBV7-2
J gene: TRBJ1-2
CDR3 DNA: TGTGCCAGCAGCTTAATGGGGGCGCGTGGCTATGGCTACACCTTC
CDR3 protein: CASSLMGARGYGYTF

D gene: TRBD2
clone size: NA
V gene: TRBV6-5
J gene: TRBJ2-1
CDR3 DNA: TGTGCCGCCCCACTAGCGGGCGTCGATGAGCAGTTCTTC
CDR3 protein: CAAPLAGVDEQFF

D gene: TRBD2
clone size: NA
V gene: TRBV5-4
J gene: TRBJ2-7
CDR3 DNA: TGTGCCAGCAGCTCTCAGCGGGAGGGTTCCTACGAGCAGTACTTC
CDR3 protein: CASSSQREGSYEQYF

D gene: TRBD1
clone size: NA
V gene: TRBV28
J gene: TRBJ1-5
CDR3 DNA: TGTGCCAGCGGCACCGCAGGGGGCTGGAATCAGCCCCAGCATTTT
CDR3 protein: CASGTAGGWNQPQHF

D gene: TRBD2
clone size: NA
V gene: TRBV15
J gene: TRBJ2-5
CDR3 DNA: TGTGCCACCAGCCGGGGGAGGGGTGATTCGGAGACCCAGTACTTC
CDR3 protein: CATSRGRGDSETQYF

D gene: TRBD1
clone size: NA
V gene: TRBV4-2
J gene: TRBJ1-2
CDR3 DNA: TGTGCCAGCAGCCAAGACCCACAGGGGGCGGATGGCTACACCTTC
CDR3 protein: CASSQDPQGADGYTF

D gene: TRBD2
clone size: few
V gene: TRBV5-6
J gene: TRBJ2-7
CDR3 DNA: TGTGCCAGCAGCTCATTGACTAGCGCCGAAGACGAGCAGTACTTC
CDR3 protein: CASSSLTSAEDEQYF

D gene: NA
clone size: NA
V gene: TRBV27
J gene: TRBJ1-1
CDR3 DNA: TGTGCCAGCGGGACTCTGAACACTGAAGCTTTCTTT
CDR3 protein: CASGTLNTEAFF

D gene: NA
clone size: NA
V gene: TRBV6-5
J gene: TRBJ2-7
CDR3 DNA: TGTGCCAGCAGTTACTCGGGGGAGGCCTACGAGCAGTACTTC
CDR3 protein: CASSYSGEAYEQYF

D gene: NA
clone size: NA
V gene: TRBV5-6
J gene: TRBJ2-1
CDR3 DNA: TGTGCCAGCAGCACGGGACTCGACGGGGGTGAGCAGTTCTTC
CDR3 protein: CASSTGLDGGEQFF

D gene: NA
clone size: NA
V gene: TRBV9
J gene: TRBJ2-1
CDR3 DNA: TGTGCCAGCAGCGTATTTCCCCTCTTGAGTAATGAGCAGTTCTTC
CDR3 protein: CASSVFPLLSNEQFF

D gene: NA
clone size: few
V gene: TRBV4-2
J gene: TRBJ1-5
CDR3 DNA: TGTGCCAGCAGCCAAGCTACCGGGACTCATCAGCCCCAGCATTTT
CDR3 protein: CASSQATGTHQPQHF

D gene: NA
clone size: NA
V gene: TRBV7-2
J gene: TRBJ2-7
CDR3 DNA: TGTGCCAGCAGCTTAGCGCGGGACCAGGAGCAGTACTTC
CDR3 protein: CASSLARDQEQYF

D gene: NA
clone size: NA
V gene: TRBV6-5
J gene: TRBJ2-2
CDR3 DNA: TGTGCCAGCAGTTACTCAAAAGTGCGAGTCACCGGGGAGCTGTTTTTT
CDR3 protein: CASSYSKVRVTGELFF

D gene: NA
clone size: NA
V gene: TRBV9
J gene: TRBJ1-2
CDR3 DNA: TGTGCCAGCAGCTTCCTAGGAGGCGCCGACTATGGCTACACCTTC
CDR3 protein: CASSFLGGADYGYTF

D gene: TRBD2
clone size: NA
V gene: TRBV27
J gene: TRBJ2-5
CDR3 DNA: TGTGCCAGCAGTTCACTAGCGGGAGGCCAAGAGACCCAGTACTTC
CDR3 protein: CASSSLAGGQETQYF

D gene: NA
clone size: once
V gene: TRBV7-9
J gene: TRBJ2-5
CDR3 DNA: TGTGCCAGCAGCTTTCGGGAGACCCAGTACTTC
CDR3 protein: CASSFRETQYF

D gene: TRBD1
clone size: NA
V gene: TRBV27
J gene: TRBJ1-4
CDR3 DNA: TGTGCCAGCAGTTTAGGGGACAGGGCGGTAGAAAAACTGTTTTTT
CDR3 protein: CASSLGDRAVEKLFF

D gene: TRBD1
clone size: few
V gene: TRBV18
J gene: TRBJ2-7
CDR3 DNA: TGTGCCAGCTCGCGACAGGGTTCGGGCGAGCAGTACTTC
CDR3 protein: CASSRQGSGEQYF

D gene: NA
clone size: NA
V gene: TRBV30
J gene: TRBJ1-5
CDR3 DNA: TGTGCCTGGAGTGTATCCGGGACACGAATCAATCAGCCCCAGCATTTT
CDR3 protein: CAWSVSGTRINQPQHF

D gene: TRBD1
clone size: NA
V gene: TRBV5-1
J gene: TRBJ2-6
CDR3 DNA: TGCGCCAGCAGCTCCAATCCGGGACAGGGGGCCGGCTCTGGGGCCAACGTCCTGACTTTC
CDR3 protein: CASSSNPGQGAGSGANVLTF

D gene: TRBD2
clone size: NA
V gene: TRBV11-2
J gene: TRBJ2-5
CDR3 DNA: TGTGCCAGCAGCCCAGGGCGGGCGGGACTAGCGCAAGAGACCCAGTACTTC
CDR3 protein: CASSPGRAGLAQETQYF

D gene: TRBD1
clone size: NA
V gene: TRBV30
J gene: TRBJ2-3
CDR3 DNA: TGTGCCTGGAGGGGGACAGGCACAGATACGCAGTATTTT
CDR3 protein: CAWRGTGTDTQYF

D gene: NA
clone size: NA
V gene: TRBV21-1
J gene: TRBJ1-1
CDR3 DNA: TGTGCCAGCAAACGGACAGGGGACGGATTCGGGAACACTGAAGCTTTCTTT
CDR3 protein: CASKRTGDGFGNTEAFF

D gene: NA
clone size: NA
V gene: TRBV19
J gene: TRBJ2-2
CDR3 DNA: TGTGCCAGTAGTATTGGAGGGAGGATCCTCACCGGGGAGCTGTTTTTT
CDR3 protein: CASSIGGRILTGELFF

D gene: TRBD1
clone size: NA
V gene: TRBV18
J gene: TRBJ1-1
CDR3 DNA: TGTGCCAGCTCATCGGAGGACAGGGGAGGCACTGAAGCTTTCTTT
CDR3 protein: CASSSEDRGGTEAFF

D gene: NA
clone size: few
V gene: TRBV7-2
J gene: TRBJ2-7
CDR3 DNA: TGTGCCAGCAGCTGGACTGAACTCCCATCCTACGAGCAGTACTTC
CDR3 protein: CASSWTELPSYEQYF

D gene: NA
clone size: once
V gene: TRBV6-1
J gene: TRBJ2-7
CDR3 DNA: TGTGCCAGCAGTGGGGTCTTGGGGGGAGGAACCTACGAGCAGTACTTC
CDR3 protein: CASSGVLGGGTYEQYF

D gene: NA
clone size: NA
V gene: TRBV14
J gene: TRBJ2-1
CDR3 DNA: TGTGCCAGCAGCCAATATTCGGGCTCCTACAATGAGCAGTTCTTC
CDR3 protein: CASSQYSGSYNEQFF

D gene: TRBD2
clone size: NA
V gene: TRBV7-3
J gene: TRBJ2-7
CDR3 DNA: TGTGCCAGCAGCTTAACGCCGGCGGGAGTCCACGAGCAGTACTTC
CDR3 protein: CASSLTPAGVHEQYF

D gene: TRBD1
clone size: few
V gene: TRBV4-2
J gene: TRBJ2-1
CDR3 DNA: TGTGCCAGCAGCCACCCCGGGACAGACTACAATGAGCAGTTCTTC
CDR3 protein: CASSHPGTDYNEQFF

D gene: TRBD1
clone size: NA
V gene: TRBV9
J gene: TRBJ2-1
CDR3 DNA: TGTGCCAGCAGCAACCCGACAGGGCGCGTCGACAATGAGCAGTTCTTC
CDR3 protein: CASSNPTGRVDNEQFF

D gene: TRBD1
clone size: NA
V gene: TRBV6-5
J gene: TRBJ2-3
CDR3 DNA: TGTGCCAGCAGTTACAGGTCAGGGGGCCGTGGGACGCAGTATTTT
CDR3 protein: CASSYRSGGRGTQYF

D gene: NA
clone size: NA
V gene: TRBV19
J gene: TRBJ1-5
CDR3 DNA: TGTGCCGGAAGCTCTAAGAGGGATCAGCCCCAGCATTTT
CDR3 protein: CAGSSKRDQPQHF

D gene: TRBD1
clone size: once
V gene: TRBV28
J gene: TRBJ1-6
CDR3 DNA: TGTGCCAGCAGTCCATTGACAGGGGGCAGGTTTTCACCCCTCCACTTT
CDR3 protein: CASSPLTGGRFSPLHF

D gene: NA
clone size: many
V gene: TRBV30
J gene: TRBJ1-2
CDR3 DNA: TGTGCCTGGAGTGCCTTAAACTATGGCTACACCTTC
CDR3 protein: CAWSALNYGYTF

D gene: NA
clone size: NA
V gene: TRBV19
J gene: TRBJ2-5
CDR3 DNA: TGTGCCAGTAGCGGGACTGGGGGAGAGACCCAGTACTTC
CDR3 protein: CASSGTGGETQYF

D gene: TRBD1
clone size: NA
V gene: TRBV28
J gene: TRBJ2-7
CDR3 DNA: TGTGCCAGCAAGACAGGGGGGGCCTACGAGCAGTACTTC
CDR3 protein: CASKTGGAYEQYF